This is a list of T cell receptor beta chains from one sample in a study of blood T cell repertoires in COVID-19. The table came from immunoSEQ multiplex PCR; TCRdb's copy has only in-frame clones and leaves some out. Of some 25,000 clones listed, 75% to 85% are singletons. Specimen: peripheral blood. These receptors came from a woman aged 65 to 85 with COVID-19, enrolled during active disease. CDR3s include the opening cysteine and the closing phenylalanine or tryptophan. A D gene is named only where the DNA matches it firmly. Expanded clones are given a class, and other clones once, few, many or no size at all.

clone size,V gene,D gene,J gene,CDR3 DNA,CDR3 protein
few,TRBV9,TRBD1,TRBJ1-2,TGTGCCAGCAGCGTTGGGACAGGCTATGGCTACACCTTC,CASSVGTGYGYTF
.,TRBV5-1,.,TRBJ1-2,TGCGCCAGCAGCTCACCGGGACAAACTGGCTACACCTTC,CASSSPGQTGYTF
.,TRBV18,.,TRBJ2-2,TGTGCCAGCTCGCCTTATTTAGCCGGGGAGCTGTTTTTT,CASSPYLAGELFF
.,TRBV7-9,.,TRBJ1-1,TGTGCCAGCAGCCCCCCGACGGGGGTTCGAGCTTTCTTT,CASSPPTGVRAFF
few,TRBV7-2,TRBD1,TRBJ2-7,TGTGCCAGCAGCTTCCCAACAGGGGGCGTAGAGCAGTACTTC,CASSFPTGGVEQYF
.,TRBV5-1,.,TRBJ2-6,TGCGCCAGCAGCCCATGGAGCGGCCCGAGGGTTAGCTCTGGGGCCAACGTCCTGACTTTC,CASSPWSGPRVSSGANVLTF
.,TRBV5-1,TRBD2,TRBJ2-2,TGCGCCAGCAGCTTTGTAGCCGGGCGGGAGACCGGGGAGCTGTTTTTT,CASSFVAGRETGELFF
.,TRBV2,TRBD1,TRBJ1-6,TGTGCCAGCAGAACAGGGGGCTGGTCACCCCTCCACTTT,CASRTGGWSPLHF
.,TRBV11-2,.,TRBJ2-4,TGTGCCAGCCGAGGAGACGACAGATCTGGAAACATTCAGTACTTC,CASRGDDRSGNIQYF
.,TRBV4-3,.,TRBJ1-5,TGCGCCAGCAGCCCGACAGTATATAGCAATCAGCCCCAGCATTTT,CASSPTVYSNQPQHF
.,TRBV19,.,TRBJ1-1,TGTGCCAGTAGCCCCACTCGGGGGAACACTGAAGCTTTCTTT,CASSPTRGNTEAFF
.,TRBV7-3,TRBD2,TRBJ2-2,TGTGCCAGCAGCTTAACCGGACTAGCGGGGTCAACTGCCGGGGAGCTGTTTTTT,CASSLTGLAGSTAGELFF
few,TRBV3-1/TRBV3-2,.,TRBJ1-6,TGTGCCAGCAGCCAAGATCGGTGGTCACCCCTCCACTTT,CASSQDRWSPLHF
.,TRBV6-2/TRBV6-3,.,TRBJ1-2,TGTGCCAGCAGTTACTCGCCTGGCTCCTATGGCTACACCTTC,CASSYSPGSYGYTF
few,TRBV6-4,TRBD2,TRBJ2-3,TGTGCCAGCAGTGACCCTTTAGCGGGGACGCAGTATTTT,CASSDPLAGTQYF
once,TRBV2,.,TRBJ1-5,TGTGCCAGCAGTGAAGAGCGGGATGGTGGGCATTTT,CASSEERDGGHF
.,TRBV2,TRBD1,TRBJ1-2,TGTGCCAGCAGGGACCGGACAGGGGTCCCTAACTATGGCTACACCTTC,CASRDRTGVPNYGYTF